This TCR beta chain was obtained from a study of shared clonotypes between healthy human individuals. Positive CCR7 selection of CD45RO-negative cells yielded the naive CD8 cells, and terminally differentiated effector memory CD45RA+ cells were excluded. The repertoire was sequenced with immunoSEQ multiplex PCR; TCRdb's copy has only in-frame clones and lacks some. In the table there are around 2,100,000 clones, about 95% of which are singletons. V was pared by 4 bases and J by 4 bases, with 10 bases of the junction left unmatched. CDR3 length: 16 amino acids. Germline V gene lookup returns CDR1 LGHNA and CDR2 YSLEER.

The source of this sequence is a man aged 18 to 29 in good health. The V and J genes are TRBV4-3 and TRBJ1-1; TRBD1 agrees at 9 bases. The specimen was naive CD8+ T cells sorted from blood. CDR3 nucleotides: TGCGCCAGCAGCCCAAACCTGGGACAGGGCGGCACTGAAGCTTTCTTT. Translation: CASSPNLGQGGTEAFF.